Included here is one T cell receptor beta chain sequence, with context. TCRdb's table, derived via immunoSEQ multiplex PCR, lists solely in-frame clones and lacks some. The table lists about 48,000 clones, 92% of them singletons. This sample was taken from a study of technical replicates of blood from several donors. This CDR3 region has 12 residues. CDR1 is GTSNPN and CDR2 is SVGIG in the germline V gene (reference sequence). Trimming shortened V by 0 bases and J by 7 bases, and 7 bases separated the two germline ends. Input material: PBMCs. This clonotype was sampled from a human donor in good health. Some clones in this sample may be carry-over from other donors' samples. The rearrangement links TRBV30 to TRBJ1-5, with D possibly matching TRBD1 (6 bases). The CDR3 nucleotides are TGTGCCTGGAGTGTGAGGGGGCAGCCCCAGCATTTT. Protein product: CAWSVRGQPQHF.